The 3 T cell receptor beta chains below all came from one sample that was sequenced in a study of T-cell memory formation after mild COVID-19. TCRdb used MiXCR to reprocess the 5' RACE reads, holding one entry per CDR3 protein. This table holds some 290,000 distinct CDR3 sequences, around 15% found once. Sequencing input: PBMCs or a T cell subset sorted from them (not recorded which). These receptors were obtained from a young man who had mild COVID-19 (a few samples of this study predate the infection). Cell type and time point are not known.

This chain connects TRBV2 to TRBJ2-7; D is perhaps TRBD2 (6 bases). The CDR3 spans 16 residues. Germline assignment: CDR1 SNHLY and CDR2 FYNNEI. Trimming took off 3 bases at V and 9 bases at J, with 24 bases between the two ends. The CDR3 loop is CASSDAGKGLTVRQYF. CDR3 coding DNA: TGTGCCAGCAGTGACGCAGGGAAGGGACTTACGGTTCGGCAGTACTTC.

V usage is TRBV29-1 and J usage is TRBJ2-5; D is possibly TRBD2 (6 bases). The CDR3 sequence is 11 residues long. Germline lookup yields CDR1 SQVTM and CDR2 ANQGSEA. V was clipped by 4 bases and J by 7 bases, with 10 bases between them. The chain's CDR3 is CSVGGTGTQYF. CDR3 DNA: TGCAGCGTTGGCGGGACGGGGACCCAGTACTTC.

This clonotype was found a few times. The chain has TRBV6-2 or TRBV6-3 and TRBJ2-3; D gene uncertain. Trimming cost V 0 bases and J 2 bases, with 12 bases left between them. Germline assignment: CDR1 MNHEY and CDR2 SVGEGT. CDR3 length: 16 amino acids. The CDR3 is CASSYSVTINTDTQYF. CDR3 coding DNA: TGTGCCAGCAGTTACTCGGTGACAATTAACACAGATACGCAGTATTTT.